This T cell receptor (beta chain) was identified during a study of response to subunit inactivated influenza vaccine. TCRdb redid the calling of the RT-PCR reads with MiXCR, one entry per CDR3 protein. The sample has some 640,000 distinct CDR3 sequences, roughly 13% seen once; the top ten hold 6.5% to 8.5%. This TCR was recovered from a man aged 50 to 60 who received an inactivated influenza vaccine. The specimen was PBMCs from blood, collected 14 days before vaccination.

The CDR3 coding sequence is TGTGCCTGGAGTGGACAGAGGTCCTACGAGCAGTACTTC. Translated: CAWSGQRSYEQYF. The gene calls are TRBV30 and TRBJ2-7, with D tentatively TRBD1 (5 bases). The germline gives CDR1 GTSNPN, CDR2 SVGIG (reference sequence). The germline V and J ends were trimmed by 1 base and 1 base, with 8 bases remaining between them. This CDR3 is built from 13 residues.